A selection of T cell receptor beta chains follows, all from one sample in a study of shared clonotypes between healthy human individuals. Only in-frame clones appear in the TCRdb table, and some are missing; sequencing was by immunoSEQ multiplex PCR. The table shows about 2.3 million clones, with 85% to 95% occurring only once. The sample taken for sequencing was naive CD4+ T cells from PBMCs. These receptors were taken from a man between 18 and 35 years old in good health. Some clones in this sample may be carry-over from other donors' samples. Both conserved end residues are part of each CDR3. D genes are given only for firm matches. Clone size is shown for a subset of rows, as once, few, many or a class of expanded clone.

size	V	D	J	CDR3	DNA
NA	TRBV10-3	NA	TRBJ1-2	CAISEGSYYTF	TGTGCCATCAGTGAGGGCAGTTACTACACCTTC
NA	TRBV28	NA	TRBJ1-3	CASSPAHSGNTIYF	TGTGCCAGCAGCCCCGCCCACTCTGGAAACACCATATATTTT
NA	TRBV7-2	TRBD1	TRBJ1-3	CASSRQGGSGNTIYF	TGTGCCAGCAGCCGACAGGGCGGCTCTGGAAACACCATATATTTT
NA	TRBV18	NA	TRBJ1-1	CASSSRTGGWDTEAFF	TGTGCCAGCTCATCTCGCACCGGCGGCTGGGACACTGAAGCTTTCTTT
NA	TRBV7-3	NA	TRBJ2-5	CASSPRAGVEDTQYF	TGTGCCAGCAGCCCTCGGGCAGGGGTGGAGGATACCCAGTACTTC
NA	TRBV11-2	NA	TRBJ1-1	CASSSQANTEAFF	TGTGCCAGCAGCTCCCAGGCGAACACTGAAGCTTTCTTT
NA	TRBV5-6	NA	TRBJ2-7	CASSTPGTGPSYEQYF	TGTGCCAGCAGCACTCCGGGTACAGGGCCCTCCTACGAGCAGTACTTC
NA	TRBV7-8	NA	TRBJ1-5	CASSRQDNQPQHF	TGTGCCAGCAGTCGACAGGACAATCAGCCCCAGCATTTT
once	TRBV28	NA	TRBJ2-3	CASSLTGNADTQYF	TGTGCCAGCAGTCTAACAGGGAATGCAGATACGCAGTATTTT
NA	TRBV2	TRBD2	TRBJ2-1	CASSARTSGSNEQFF	TGTGCCAGCAGCGCTAGGACTAGCGGGAGCAATGAGCAGTTCTTC
NA	TRBV6-1	TRBD1	TRBJ1-3	CASRGQTGNTIYF	TGTGCCAGCAGGGGACAGACTGGAAACACCATATATTTT
NA	TRBV28	TRBD2	TRBJ2-1	CASSLFGGGRDSYNEQFF	TGTGCCAGCAGTTTATTTGGGGGCGGGAGGGACTCCTACAATGAGCAGTTCTTC
NA	TRBV30	NA	TRBJ2-1	CAWSLVRPSLTEQFF	TGTGCCTGGAGCCTCGTACGCCCATCCCTTACCGAGCAGTTCTTC
NA	TRBV5-4	TRBD1	TRBJ2-3	CASSLQGASTDTQYF	TGTGCCAGCAGCCTACAGGGGGCAAGCACAGATACGCAGTATTTT
NA	TRBV7-9	NA	TRBJ2-1	CASSSRLNEQFF	TGTGCCAGCAGCTCTCGTCTCAATGAGCAGTTCTTC
NA	TRBV5-1	TRBD1	TRBJ1-4	CASSTTGGRTNEKLFF	TGCGCCAGCAGCACCACAGGGGGCAGGACTAATGAAAAACTGTTTTTT
NA	TRBV28	NA	TRBJ2-7	CASSFRLEQYF	TGTGCCAGCAGTTTTCGTCTCGAGCAGTACTTC
NA	TRBV5-1	NA	TRBJ2-1	CASSPRAPSYNEQFF	TGCGCCAGCAGCCCCAGGGCTCCCTCCTACAATGAGCAGTTCTTC
NA	TRBV6-5	NA	TRBJ2-4	CASSYSGSENIQYF	TGTGCCAGCAGTTATTCTGGGTCAGAGAACATTCAGTACTTC
NA	TRBV4-3	TRBD1	TRBJ2-5	CASSQDDRVGETQYF	TGCGCCAGCAGCCAAGATGACAGGGTGGGAGAGACCCAGTACTTC
NA	TRBV25-1	NA	TRBJ2-3	CASSAFPGPSLSTDTQYF	TGTGCCAGCAGTGCTTTCCCGGGGCCAAGTCTAAGCACAGATACGCAGTATTTT
NA	TRBV4-1	TRBD2	TRBJ2-1	CASSQGLAGGDNEQFF	TGCGCCAGCAGCCAAGGGCTAGCGGGAGGGGACAATGAGCAGTTCTTC
once	TRBV7-9	NA	TRBJ2-7	CASSPEIARYEQYF	TGTGCCAGCAGCCCTGAAATAGCGCGCTACGAGCAGTACTTC
NA	TRBV5-1	TRBD2	TRBJ2-3	CASSLELAGADTQYF	TGCGCCAGCAGCTTGGAACTAGCGGGAGCAGATACGCAGTATTTT
NA	TRBV7-2	NA	TRBJ1-2	CASSLDRWTNYGYTF	TGTGCCAGCAGCTTAGATCGTTGGACTAACTATGGCTACACCTTC
NA	TRBV7-8	NA	TRBJ2-2	CASSLSSTMNTGELFF	TGTGCCAGCAGCTTAAGCAGCACGATGAACACCGGGGAGCTGTTTTTT
NA	TRBV28	TRBD1	TRBJ2-7	CASSSGQGYEQYF	TGTGCCAGCAGTTCGGGACAGGGCTACGAGCAGTACTTC
NA	TRBV5-5	NA	TRBJ1-5	CASSSGNSNQPQHF	TGTGCCAGCAGCTCGGGTAATAGCAATCAGCCCCAGCATTTT
NA	TRBV4-3	NA	TRBJ2-1	CASSQDLVRASYNEQFF	TGCGCCAGCAGCCAAGATCTGGTGAGGGCCTCCTACAATGAGCAGTTCTTC
NA	TRBV11-2	TRBD1	TRBJ1-1	CASSFRTGAMNTEAFF	TGTGCCAGCAGCTTTCGGACAGGGGCTATGAACACTGAAGCTTTCTTT
once	TRBV5-1	TRBD1	TRBJ1-4	CASSYGQGNEKLFF	TGCGCCAGCAGCTATGGACAGGGAAATGAAAAACTGTTTTTT
NA	TRBV4-1	NA	TRBJ2-7	CASSQPSGLSAGRIREQYF	TGCGCCAGCAGCCAGCCATCGGGTCTTTCGGCAGGGAGAATTAGGGAGCAGTACTTC
NA	TRBV9	TRBD1	TRBJ2-5	CASSPQGTAYQETQYF	TGTGCCAGCAGCCCGCAGGGGACAGCGTACCAAGAGACCCAGTACTTC
NA	TRBV7-7	NA	TRBJ2-3	CATARDSTDTQYF	TGTGCCACTGCTAGGGACTCCACAGATACGCAGTATTTT
NA	TRBV21-1	NA	TRBJ2-1	CASSKGPERGRGNEQFF	TGTGCCAGCAGCAAAGGCCCTGAGAGGGGGAGAGGGAATGAGCAGTTCTTC
once	TRBV25-1	NA	TRBJ1-1	CASSELGRDTEAFF	TGTGCCAGCAGTGAATTGGGCAGGGACACTGAAGCTTTCTTT
NA	TRBV6-5	NA	TRBJ1-2	CASSYFRGDGYTF	TGTGCCAGCAGTTATTTTAGGGGCGATGGCTACACCTTC
NA	TRBV27	TRBD1	TRBJ1-5	CASSQTGFGNQPQHF	TGTGCCAGCAGCCAGACAGGGTTCGGGAATCAGCCCCAGCATTTT
NA	TRBV5-1	NA	TRBJ1-2	CASSWPRTVANYGYTF	TGCGCCAGCAGCTGGCCCCGGACAGTAGCCAACTATGGCTACACCTTC
once	TRBV7-2	NA	TRBJ2-1	CASRASTYNEQFF	TGTGCCAGCAGAGCGTCAACCTACAATGAGCAGTTCTTC
NA	TRBV19	NA	TRBJ2-5	CASSIWIVGLERETQYF	TGTGCCAGTAGTATCTGGATTGTCGGCCTAGAGAGAGAGACCCAGTACTTC
NA	TRBV5-8	NA	TRBJ2-7	CASSLLALGTATYEQYF	TGTGCCAGCAGCCTGCTGGCTCTCGGGACCGCAACCTACGAGCAGTACTTC
NA	TRBV7-9	TRBD1	TRBJ1-1	CASSRTGGLTEAFF	TGTGCCAGCAGCCGTACAGGGGGCTTGACTGAAGCTTTCTTT
NA	TRBV7-2	TRBD1	TRBJ2-7	CASSSGGRGFIEQYF	TGTGCCAGCAGCTCAGGGGGCAGGGGGTTTATCGAGCAGTACTTC
NA	TRBV11-1	NA	TRBJ2-7	CASSFGRGTYEQYF	TGTGCCAGCAGCTTTGGCAGGGGTACCTACGAGCAGTACTTC
NA	TRBV7-2	NA	TRBJ2-1	CASSLGFGLNEQFF	TGTGCCAGCAGCTTAGGTTTTGGGCTCAATGAGCAGTTCTTC
few	TRBV9	NA	TRBJ1-1	CASSPSGGPTEAFF	TGTGCCAGCAGCCCAAGTGGGGGGCCCACTGAAGCTTTCTTT
NA	TRBV7-2	TRBD1	TRBJ2-1	CASKQGAYNEQFF	TGTGCCAGCAAGCAGGGGGCCTACAATGAGCAGTTCTTC
NA	TRBV7-3	NA	TRBJ2-2	CASSPRRVGTGELFF	TGTGCCAGCAGCCCCCGCAGGGTTGGCACCGGGGAGCTGTTTTTT
NA	TRBV19	NA	TRBJ2-7	CASSRGWAYEQYF	TGTGCCAGTAGCCGTGGCTGGGCCTACGAGCAGTACTTC